These T cell receptor beta chains were read from a single sample in a study of blood T cells in healthy people across ages. TCRdb reprocessed the 5' RACE reads with MiXCR, giving one entry per CDR3 protein. Among 650,000 to 800,000 distinct CDR3 sequences listed, around 42% were seen once. The sample was blood. All receptors come from a man between 60 and 75 years old in good health. CDR3s include the opening cysteine and the closing phenylalanine or tryptophan. Each record gives: D gene, J gene, clone size, CDR3 length, V gene, CDR3 protein, CDR3 DNA. D genes are given only for firm matches. Clone size is given for some rows only: seen once, a few or many times, or a class if the clone is expanded.

>.|TRBJ2-7|.|13|TRBV12-3/TRBV12-4
CASSLNTIHEQYF
TGTGCCAGCAGTTTAAATACCATCCACGAGCAGTACTTC
>.|TRBJ1-4|once|13|TRBV7-3
CASSLLPQGKLFF
TGTGCCAGCAGCTTACTACCCCAGGGGAAACTGTTTTTT
>.|TRBJ1-1|few|13|TRBV6-2/TRBV6-3
CASAAGENTEAFF
TGTGCCAGCGCTGCGGGGGAAAACACTGAAGCTTTCTTT
>TRBD2|TRBJ2-3|.|15|TRBV4-1
CASGLAGRVTDTRYF
TGCGCCAGCGGACTAGCGGGGAGGGTCACAGATACGCGGTATTTT
>TRBD2|TRBJ2-3|.|16|TRBV12-3/TRBV12-4
CASSPNSGGATDTQYF
TGTGCCAGCAGTCCCAATAGCGGGGGGGCCACAGATACGCAGTATTTT
>.|TRBJ2-1|.|13|TRBV13
CASSITSRNEQFF
TGTGCCAGCAGCATAACTAGTCGGAATGAGCAGTTCTTC
>.|TRBJ1-2|.|14|TRBV20-1
CSQACDRKEDGYTF
TGCAGCCAAGCATGCGACAGGAAGGAGGATGGCTACACCTTC
>.|TRBJ2-3|few|16|TRBV12-3/TRBV12-4
CASSLGEGGPPDTQYF
TGTGCCAGCAGCCTTGGGGAGGGGGGGCCTCCAGATACGCAGTATTTT
>TRBD1|TRBJ1-2|.|16|TRBV20-1
CSASPLDRVDGYGYTF
TGCAGTGCTAGTCCCCTGGACAGGGTTGACGGCTATGGCTACACCTTC
>.|TRBJ1-4|.|17|TRBV7-6
CASSLSPRDATSEKLFF
TGTGCCAGCAGCTTGAGCCCCAGGGATGCAACTAGTGAAAAACTGTTTTTT
>.|TRBJ2-1|few|14|TRBV11-1
CASSLGGRSNEQFF
TGTGCCAGCAGCTTAGGGGGACGGAGCAATGAGCAGTTCTTC
>.|TRBJ2-5|few|15|TRBV7-2
CASSPTRLDRETQYF
TGTGCCAGCAGCCCCACTCGACTAGATAGGGAGACCCAGTACTTC
>TRBD2|TRBJ2-7|.|15|TRBV3-1
CASSFRRAGVFEQYF
TGTGCCAGCAGTTTTAGACGAGCGGGAGTTTTCGAGCAGTACTTC
>.|TRBJ1-5|.|12|TRBV7-2
CASSSPPSPQHF
TGTGCCAGCAGCTCCCCCCCGTCGCCCCAGCATTTT
>TRBD2|TRBJ2-7|.|15|TRBV20-1
CSVALGRGVSYEQYF
TGCAGTGTTGCGCTGGGGCGGGGGGTCTCCTACGAGCAGTACTTC
>.|TRBJ2-3|.|14|TRBV20-1
CSARRQPSTDTQYF
TGCAGTGCTAGAAGACAGCCTAGCACAGATACGCAGTATTTT
>.|TRBJ2-7|.|12|TRBV20-1
CSARRQSYEQYF
TGCAGTGCTAGAAGGCAGAGCTACGAGCAGTACTTC
>.|TRBJ2-1|few|14|TRBV5-4
CASSFNRNYNEQFF
TGTGCCAGCAGCTTCAACAGGAACTACAATGAGCAGTTCTTC
>.|TRBJ1-5|few|15|TRBV6-2/TRBV6-3
CASTSGTSKGQPQHF
TGTGCCAGCACCTCCGGGACAAGTAAGGGGCAGCCCCAGCATTTT
>.|TRBJ1-1|.|11|TRBV12-3/TRBV12-4
CASSFNYNAFF
TGTGCCAGCAGTTTTAACTACAATGCTTTCTTT
>.|TRBJ1-4|.|13|TRBV6-5
CASSPVRIGKLFF
TGTGCCAGCAGCCCCGTCCGAATCGGAAAACTGTTTTTT
>.|TRBJ1-4|.|14|TRBV5-1
CASSDPGPTEKLFF
TGCGCCAGCAGCGACCCGGGCCCTACTGAAAAACTGTTTTTT
>.|TRBJ2-5|.|13|TRBV5-6
CASSYFSKRTQYF
TGTGCCAGCAGCTATTTCTCAAAGCGGACCCAGTACTTC
>.|TRBJ2-3|few|17|TRBV4-3
CASSQAAIRGFTDTQYF
TGCGCCAGCAGCCAAGCGGCCATAAGGGGATTCACAGATACGCAGTATTTT
>TRBD1|TRBJ2-1|few|15|TRBV7-8
CASSPRDRVFNEQFF
TGTGCCAGCAGCCCCCGGGACAGGGTTTTCAATGAGCAGTTCTTC
>.|TRBJ2-4|.|14|TRBV14
CASSQGSYKGIQYF
TGTGCCAGCAGCCAAGGGTCGTACAAAGGCATTCAGTACTTC
>.|TRBJ2-6|many|13|TRBV6-5
CASRASGANVLTF
TGTGCCAGTAGAGCCTCTGGGGCCAACGTCCTGACTTTC
>.|TRBJ2-1|.|14|TRBV20-1
CSASDGPNLGEQFF
TGCAGTGCTAGCGATGGGCCAAACCTGGGTGAGCAGTTCTTC
>.|TRBJ2-1|.|14|TRBV4-1
CASSQDAPNNEQFF
TGCGCCAGCAGCCAAGATGCCCCGAACAATGAGCAGTTCTTC
>TRBD1|TRBJ1-2|.|11|TRBV19
CATTGTSGYTF
TGTGCCACGACAGGGACGTCCGGCTACACCTTC
>.|TRBJ1-6|.|15|TRBV2
CASSQGLWNNSPLHF
TGTGCCAGCAGTCAGGGGTTATGGAATAATTCACCCCTCCACTTT
>.|TRBJ2-3|.|12|TRBV12-3/TRBV12-4
CASSLKTDVQYF
TGTGCCAGCAGTTTGAAAACGGATGTGCAGTATTTT
>.|TRBJ2-3|.|14|TRBV10-3
CAISESGRADTQYF
TGTGCCATCAGTGAAAGCGGGCGCGCAGATACGCAGTATTTT
>TRBD1|TRBJ2-1|.|16|TRBV7-2
CASSRHRGLPYNEQFF
TGTGCCAGCAGTCGCCACAGGGGGCTACCCTACAATGAGCAGTTCTTC
>.|TRBJ2-5|.|16|TRBV27
CASKQGSRSFLETQYF
.
>.|TRBJ2-7|few|13|TRBV20-1
CSARPWAQYEQYF
TGCAGTGCTAGACCCTGGGCACAATACGAGCAGTACTTC
>.|TRBJ2-4|.|13|TRBV27
CASSLRAKNIQYF
TGTGCCAGCAGTCTCCGAGCCAAAAACATTCAGTACTTC
>TRBD2|TRBJ2-1|.|14|TRBV20-1
CSARSTSGGHEQFF
TGCAGTGCTAGAAGTACTAGCGGGGGCCATGAGCAGTTCTTC
>.|TRBJ1-2|.|14|TRBV7-9
CASSLDSYSYGYTF
TGTGCCAGCAGCTTAGACAGTTACTCTTATGGCTACACCTTC
>.|TRBJ2-7|.|16|TRBV6-2/TRBV6-3
CASTKRWESGSYEQYF
TGTGCCAGCACCAAAAGGTGGGAGTCGGGCTCCTACGAGCAGTACTTC
>.|TRBJ1-1|few|11|TRBV20-1
CSARVGTEAFF
TGCAGTGCTAGAGTGGGGACTGAAGCTTTCTTT
>TRBD1|TRBJ2-1|.|15|TRBV12-3/TRBV12-4
CASSLVTGSSETQFF
TGTGCCAGCAGTTTAGTGACAGGGAGCTCGGAGACCCAGTTCTTC
>.|TRBJ2-3|few|13|TRBV27
CASSLTVEGTQYF
TGTGCCAGCAGTTTAACGGTGGAGGGTACGCAGTATTTT
>TRBD2|TRBJ2-7|few|17|TRBV28
CASSSPGGRGIPYEQYF
TGTGCCAGCAGTTCACCCGGGGGGAGGGGAATACCCTACGAGCAGTACTTC
>.|TRBJ2-7|few|17|TRBV10-1
CASSERPRQVSYYEQYF
TGCGCCAGCAGTGAGAGACCGAGACAGGTTTCCTACTACGAGCAGTACTTC
>.|TRBJ2-2|few|15|TRBV5-1
CASSLPGPGTGELFF
TGCGCCAGCAGCTTACCAGGGCCGGGGACCGGGGAGCTGTTTTTT
>TRBD1|TRBJ1-4|.|15|TRBV7-9
CASSLGDRGKEKLFF
TGTGCCAGCAGCTTAGGGGACAGAGGGAAGGAAAAACTGTTTTTT
>TRBD1|TRBJ2-7|few|15|TRBV5-1
CASSVGTGGSYEQYF
TGCGCCAGCAGCGTTGGGACAGGGGGCTCCTACGAGCAGTACTTC
>TRBD1|TRBJ2-7|.|16|TRBV15
CATSRDKGQGAYEQYF
TGTGCCACCAGCAGAGATAAGGGACAGGGGGCCTACGAGCAGTACTTC
>TRBD1|TRBJ1-6|.|19|TRBV4-3
CASSQYRTGSSSYNSPLHF
TGCGCCAGCAGCCAGTACCGGACAGGGTCAAGCTCCTATAATTCACCCCTCCACTTT
>TRBD1|TRBJ1-1|.|15|TRBV20-1
CSARGPQGAGTEAFF
TGCAGTGCTAGAGGCCCTCAGGGGGCAGGGACTGAAGCTTTCTTT
>.|TRBJ2-5|.|15|TRBV3-1
CASSPPGLSGETQYF
TGTGCCAGCAGCCCCCCCGGTTTATCGGGAGAGACCCAGTACTTC
>TRBD1|TRBJ2-1|few|15|TRBV20-1
CSARPGQGAYNEQFF
TGCAGTGCTAGACCGGGACAGGGTGCATACAATGAGCAGTTCTTC
>.|TRBJ2-3|.|13|TRBV10-3
CAISESSGDTQYF
TGTGCCATCAGTGAGTCTTCGGGGGATACGCAGTATTTT
>.|TRBJ2-1|many|16|TRBV6-2/TRBV6-3
CASRSVKGGDLGEQFF
TGTGCCAGCAGATCTGTTAAGGGGGGGGACCTCGGGGAGCAGTTCTTC